This record covers a single T cell receptor beta chain. Its antigen is unknown. The sample comes from a study of shared clonotypes between healthy human individuals. Study-wide results and limits: Rarefaction revealed incomplete sorted-subset sequencing despite large depth. The generation probabilities recorded for non-shared clonotypes fell below those of clonotypes shared by all four donors.

There are 14 residues in the CDR3. Germline V lookup: CDR1 WNHNN, CDR2 SYGVQD (reference sequence). Trimming took off 0 bases at V and 5 bases at J, with 9 bases between the two ends. TCRdb's copy holds only in-frame clones and misses some; the assay was immunoSEQ multiplex PCR. The sample has about 2 million clones, 85% to 95% seen once. This receptor was obtained from a man between 18 and 35 years old in good health. The sample taken for sequencing was naive CD4+ T cells sorted from blood. Subset described: CD45RA+ positively selected. The chain employs TRBV10-1 and TRBJ2-3; D is possibly TRBD2 (6 bases). This chain's CDR3 is CASSESLGGDTQYF. The CDR3 DNA reads TGCGCCAGCAGTGAGTCTCTGGGGGGAGATACGCAGTATTTT.